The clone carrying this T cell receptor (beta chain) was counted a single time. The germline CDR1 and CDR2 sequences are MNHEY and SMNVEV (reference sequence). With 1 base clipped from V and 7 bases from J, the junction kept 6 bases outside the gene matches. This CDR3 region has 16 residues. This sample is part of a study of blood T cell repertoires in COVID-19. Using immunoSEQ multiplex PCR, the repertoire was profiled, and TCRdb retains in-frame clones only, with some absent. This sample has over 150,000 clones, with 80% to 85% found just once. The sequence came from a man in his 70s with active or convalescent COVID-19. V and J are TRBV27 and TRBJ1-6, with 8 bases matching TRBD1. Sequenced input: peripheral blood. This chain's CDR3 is CASSLWGRQGNSPLHF. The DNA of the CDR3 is TGTGCCAGCAGTTTATGGGGCAGACAGGGGAATTCACCCCTCCACTTT.